Presented here are 24 T cell receptor beta chains from one specimen sequenced in a study of blood T cell repertoires in COVID-19. Sequencing used immunoSEQ multiplex PCR; TCRdb keeps in-frame clones, though not all of them. The table has 300,000 to 500,000 clones, around nine tenths seen once. The specimen was PBMCs or T cells enriched from blood (not recorded which). These receptors came from a woman in her twenties or thirties with acute COVID-19.

For this clone: Other DNA variants within this sample encode the same CDR3. The rearrangement joins TRBV5-1 to TRBJ1-3; D uncertain. Trimming took off 0 bases at V and 0 bases at J, with 4 bases between the two ends. The CDR3 runs 14 residues. Germline lookup yields CDR1 SGHRS and CDR2 YFSETQ. CDR3 loop: CASSLAGSGNTIYF. CDR3 DNA sequence: TGCGCCAGCAGCTTGGCCGGCTCTGGAAACACCATATATTTT.

This rearrangement joins TRBV5-8 to TRBJ1-5; possibly TRBD1 for D (5 bases). The CDR3 is 14 residues long. Germline CDR1 SGHTS, CDR2 YDEGEE. V was cut by 4 bases and J by 2 bases, with 10 bases left in between. CDR3 amino acids: CASSMGEGNQPQHF. The CDR3 DNA is TGTGCCAGCAGCATGGGGGAGGGCAATCAGCCCCAGCATTTT.

The chain employs TRBV6-2 or TRBV6-3 and TRBJ1-6; TRBD1 aligns across 7 bases. The V gene end was trimmed by 5 bases and the J gene end by 7 bases; junction bases not matched to a gene: 11. CDR3 size: 16 residues. CDR1 is MNHEY and CDR2 is SVGEGT in the germline V gene. CDR3 DNA: TGTGCCAGCAGTAGCCCGACAGGGTTGGGCAATTCACCCCTCCACTTT. Encoded protein: CASSSPTGLGNSPLHF.

This chain connects TRBV7-2 to TRBJ2-7, with 7 positions matching TRBD2. The germline V gene encodes CDR1 SGHTA and CDR2 FQGNSA. Trimming removed 5 bases from V and 0 bases from J; junction bases left unmatched: 7. CDR3 length: 15 residues. The CDR3 spells CASSRGLYSSYEQYF. CDR3 sequence (DNA): TGTGCCAGCAGCCGGGGACTATATAGCTCCTACGAGCAGTACTTC.

The J gene is TRBJ1-5, the V gene TRBV6-7; no clear D. TRBV6-7 has ORF status, its function being uncertain. Trimming took 5 bases from V and 0 from J, leaving 23 bases between them. The CDR3 has 19 amino acids. CDR3 DNA: TGTGCCAGCAGTGGAAAACAGCTCCGAGTTGTTTATAGCAATCAGCCCCAGCATTTT. It translates to CASSGKQLRVVYSNQPQHF.

V is TRBV5-4 and J is TRBJ2-1, with D maybe TRBD2 (6 bases). CDR1 is SGHNT and CDR2 is YYREEE in the germline V gene (reference sequence). Trimming stripped 2 bases from V and 4 bases from J, with 16 bases between. The CDR3 extends over 16 amino acids. The CDR3: CASSLISGGLYNEQFF. DNA for the CDR3: TGTGCCAGCAGCTTAATTAGTGGGGGACTTTACAATGAGCAGTTCTTC. The entire variable domain, with the rest obtained from reference TRBV5-4 and TRBJ2-1, is as follows: ETGVTQSPTHLIKTRGQQVTLRCSSQSGHNTVSWYQQALGQGPQFIFQYYREEENGRGNFPPRFSGLQFPNYSSELNVNALELDDSALYLCASSLISGGLYNEQFFGPGTRLTVL.

The gene calls are TRBV4-3 and TRBJ1-2; 12 bases are a match to TRBD1. The CDR3 has 18 amino acids. V dropped 2 bases and J dropped 6; count of bases not matched to a gene: 13. Germline-derived CDR1 and CDR2 are LGHNA and YSLEER. The CDR3 loop reads CASSQSRPGQGAWDGYTF. The CDR3 DNA reads as TGCGCCAGCAGCCAATCTCGACCGGGACAGGGGGCGTGGGATGGCTACACCTTC.

The J gene is TRBJ2-5, the V gene TRBV29-1, with D unresolved. Trimming took 3 bases from V and 2 from J, leaving 10 bases between them. Germline CDR1 reads SQVTM; CDR2 reads ANQGSEA. The CDR3 runs to 13 residues. CDR3 in amino acids: CSVDGGRQETQYF. In DNA, the CDR3 is TGCAGCGTTGACGGTGGTCGGCAAGAGACCCAGTACTTC.

The rearrangement links TRBV19 to TRBJ1-2; D is possibly TRBD1 (6 bases). This CDR3 comprises 14 residues. The germline V gene has CDR1 LNHDA and CDR2 SQIVND (reference sequence). With 5 bases removed from V and 6 bases from J, the gap between germline ends came to 16 bases. The CDR3 region is CASSLQGSMHGYTF. In nucleotides, the CDR3 is TGTGCCAGTAGTCTCCAGGGGTCAATGCATGGCTACACCTTC.

V is TRBV6-4 and J is TRBJ2-1; D not certain. V was pared by 5 bases and J by 6 bases, with 17 bases between. The germline gives CDR1 MRHNA, CDR2 SNTAGT. The CDR3 consists of 15 residues. This CDR3 is CASSPSSPSGNEQFF. CDR3 DNA: TGTGCCAGCAGTCCCTCTTCTCCGTCCGGCAATGAGCAGTTCTTC.

The V call is TRBV10-3, the J call TRBJ2-7, with TRBD2 identical over 8 bases. The CDR3 is 14 amino acids. Germline V gene sequence: CDR1 ENHRY, CDR2 SYGVKD. Trimming at V came to 6 bases and at J to 3 bases, leaving 7 bases not matched to a gene. In nucleotides, the CDR3 is TGTGCCATCAGCCTAAGCGGGGGAGGCTACGAGCAGTACTTC. As protein: CAISLSGGGYEQYF.

The rearrangement links TRBV18 to TRBJ2-7, with TRBD1 identical over 7 bases. Per the germline V gene, CDR1 is KGHSH and CDR2 is LQKENI. The V segment lost 4 bases and the J segment 7 bases; nucleotides outside the gene matches: 16. The length of the CDR3 is 16 residues. DNA for the CDR3: TGTGCCAGCTCACTGAAGCTGACAGGGAAGTTGGGAGAGCAGTACTTC. Translated: CASSLKLTGKLGEQYF.

This rearrangement joins TRBV27 to TRBJ1-6; D remains unclear. The CDR3 length is 16 residues. Trimming took 5 bases from V and 0 from J, leaving 11 bases between them. Germline lookup yields CDR1 MNHEY and CDR2 SMNVEV (reference sequence). DNA of the CDR3: TGTGCCAGCAGTCTTCCCCCCAGCTCCTATAATTCACCCCTCCACTTT. This translates into CASSLPPSSYNSPLHF.

V and J are TRBV6-5 and TRBJ1-1; D gene uncertain. This CDR3 has 12 residues. The V end was cut by 6 bases, the J end by 0 bases, with 5 bases between. Germline CDR1 and CDR2: MNHEY and SVGAGI. CDR3 loop: CASRDMNTEAFF. The CDR3 region has the DNA TGTGCCAGCAGAGACATGAACACTGAAGCTTTCTTT.

CDR3 sequence: CASSLARTYGYTF. The CDR3, as DNA: TGTGCCAGCAGCTTAGCTAGGACTTATGGCTACACCTTC. The chain joins TRBV11-2 to TRBJ1-2, with unresolved D. Trimming cost V 1 base and J 5 bases, with 8 bases left between them. Germline-derived CDR1 and CDR2 are SGHAT and FQNNGV. There are 13 residues in the CDR3.

The V call is TRBV5-5, the J call TRBJ1-2, with 9 bases aligning to TRBD1. V trimming: 4 bases; J trimming: 4 bases; junction bases outside the gene matches: 5. Germline CDR1 is SGHKS and CDR2 is YYEKEE (reference sequence). This CDR3 region has 14 residues. CDR3 region: CASSGTGLGYGYTF. The CDR3 DNA is TGTGCCAGCAGCGGGACAGGGTTGGGCTATGGCTACACCTTC. The full variable domain, in which reference TRBV5-5 and TRBJ1-2 provide the parts outside the CDR3, is DAGVTQSPTHLIKTRGQQVTLRCSPISGHKSVSWYQQVLGQGPQFIFQYYEKEERGRGNFPDRFSARQFPNYSSELNVNALLLGDSALYLCASSGTGLGYGYTFGSGTRLTVV.

The chain carries TRBV9 and TRBJ1-1; no firm D call. From germline, CDR1 is SGDLS and CDR2 YYNGEE. The CDR3 runs to 14 residues. V lost 4 bases and J 11 bases, leaving 21 bases between the germline ends. The DNA for the CDR3 is TGTGCCAGCAGCATAAGACACGATTCACGGAACGCTTTCTTT. Translated: CASSIRHDSRNAFF.

Points on this clone: One junction end does not reproduce the germline sequence, and a read error may be involved. V usage is TRBV19 and J usage is TRBJ1-6; D ambiguous. The V gene's germline CDR1 is LNHDA and CDR2 SQIVND (reference sequence). CDR3 size: 18 residues. CDR3 sequence: CASSLEVVGGSYNSPLHF. CDR3 coding DNA: TGTGCCAGTAGTCTAGAAGTCGTAGGAGGTTCCTATAATTCACCCCTCCACTTT.

The CDR3 region is CASSLPLFTGGSTGELFF. DNA of the CDR3: TGCGCCAGCAGCCTCCCTCTATTCACAGGGGGCAGCACCGGGGAGCTGTTTTTT. The V gene is TRBV5-1, the J gene TRBJ2-2, with 9 nucleotides matching TRBD1. The CDR3 totals 18 residues. Trimming at V came to 4 bases and at J to 4 bases, leaving 14 bases not matched to a gene. The germline V gene has CDR1 SGHRS and CDR2 YFSETQ.

The chain employs TRBV5-6 and TRBJ1-2; D ambiguous. Looked up from germline, CDR1 is SGHDT and CDR2 is YYEEEE. The CDR3 totals 16 residues. V lost 0 bases and J lost 0, with 12 bases in between. In DNA, the CDR3 is TGTGCCAGCAGCTTGGGATTCGGGAGATCTAACTATGGCTACACCTTC. Amino acid sequence: CASSLGFGRSNYGYTF. Complete variable domain (other parts from reference TRBV5-6 and TRBJ1-2): DAGVTQSPTHLIKTRGQQVTLRCSPKSGHDTVSWYQQALGQGPQFIFQYYEEEERQRGNFPDRFSGHQFPNYSSELNVNALLLGDSALYLCASSLGFGRSNYGYTFGSGTRLTVV.

The CDR3 sequence is CASSPSGTGWDEQYF. Here the CDR3 DNA reads TGTGCCAGCAGCCCCTCAGGGACAGGGTGGGACGAGCAGTACTTC. The chain links TRBV5-6 to TRBJ2-7; TRBD1 matches at 9 bases. The V segment lost 4 bases and the J segment 5 bases; nucleotides outside the gene matches: 10. In germline, CDR1 is SGHDT, CDR2 YYEEEE. The CDR3 is 15 amino acids.

This clone was counted a few times. The chain couples TRBV12-5 to TRBJ1-1, with D possibly TRBD1 on 6 matching bases. Trimming took off 0 bases at V and 0 bases at J, with 20 bases between the two ends. Germline values: CDR1 LGHNT, CDR2 FRNRAP. This CDR3 contains 19 residues. CDR3 loop: CASGLVPDGQTRVNTEAFF. The CDR3 DNA sequence: TGTGCTAGTGGTTTGGTACCAGACGGACAGACACGGGTGAACACTGAAGCTTTCTTT.

The chain uses TRBV2 and TRBJ2-1; 7 bases agree with TRBD2. CDR3 length: 17 amino acids. CDR1 is SNHLY, CDR2 FYNNEI, per germline. With V trimmed by 0 bases and J by 6 bases, 11 bases remained unmatched. CDR3 sequence: CASSEAKGRGSINEQFF. The CDR3 DNA sequence: TGTGCCAGCAGTGAAGCAAAGGGGCGGGGGTCGATCAATGAGCAGTTCTTC.

This chain connects TRBV2 to TRBJ2-1; TRBD1 matches 8 bases. V trimming: 4 bases; J trimming: 9 bases; junction bases outside the gene matches: 2. The CDR3 contains 12 residues. The V gene's germline CDR1 is SNHLY and CDR2 FYNNEI. The CDR3 DNA follows: TGTGCCAGCAGTGCGGACAGGGCTGAGCAGTTCTTC. Residues: CASSADRAEQFF.